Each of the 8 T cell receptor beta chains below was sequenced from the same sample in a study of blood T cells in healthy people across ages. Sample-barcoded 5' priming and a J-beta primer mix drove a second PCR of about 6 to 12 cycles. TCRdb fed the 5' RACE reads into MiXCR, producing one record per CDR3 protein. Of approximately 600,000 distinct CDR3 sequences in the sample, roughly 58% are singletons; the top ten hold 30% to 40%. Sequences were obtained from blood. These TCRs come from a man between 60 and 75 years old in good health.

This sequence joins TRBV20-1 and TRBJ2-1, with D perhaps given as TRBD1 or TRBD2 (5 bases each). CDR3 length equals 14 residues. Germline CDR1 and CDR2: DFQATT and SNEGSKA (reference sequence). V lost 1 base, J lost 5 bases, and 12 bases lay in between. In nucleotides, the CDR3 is TGCAGTGCTAGAGTGGGGACGGATAACAATGAGCAGTTCTTC. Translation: CSARVGTDNNEQFF.

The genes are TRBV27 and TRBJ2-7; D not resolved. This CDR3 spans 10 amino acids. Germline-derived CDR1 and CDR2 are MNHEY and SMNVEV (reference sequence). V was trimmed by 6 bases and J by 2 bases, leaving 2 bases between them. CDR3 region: CASRAYEQYF. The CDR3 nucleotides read TGTGCCAGCAGGGCCTACGAGCAGTACTTC.

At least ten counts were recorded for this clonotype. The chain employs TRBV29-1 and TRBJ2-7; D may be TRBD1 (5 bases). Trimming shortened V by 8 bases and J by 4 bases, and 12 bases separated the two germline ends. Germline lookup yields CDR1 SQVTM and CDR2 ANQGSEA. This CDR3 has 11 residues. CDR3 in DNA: TGCAGCATCTCCCAGGGTTACGAGCAGTACTTC. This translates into CSISQGYEQYF.

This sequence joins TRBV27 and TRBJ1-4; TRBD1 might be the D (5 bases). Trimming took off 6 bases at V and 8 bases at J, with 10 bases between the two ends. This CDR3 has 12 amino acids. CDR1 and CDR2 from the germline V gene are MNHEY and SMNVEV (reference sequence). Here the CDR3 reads CASSTRGEKLFF. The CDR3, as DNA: TGTGCCAGCAGCACGCGGGGGGAAAAACTGTTTTTT.

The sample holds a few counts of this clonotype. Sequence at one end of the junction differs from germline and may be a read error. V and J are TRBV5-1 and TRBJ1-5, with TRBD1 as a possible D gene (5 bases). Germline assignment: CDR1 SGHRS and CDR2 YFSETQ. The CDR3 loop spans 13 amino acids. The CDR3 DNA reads TGTGCCAGCAGCTTAGGGGTAGATCAGCCCCAGCATTTT. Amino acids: CASSLGVDQPQHF.

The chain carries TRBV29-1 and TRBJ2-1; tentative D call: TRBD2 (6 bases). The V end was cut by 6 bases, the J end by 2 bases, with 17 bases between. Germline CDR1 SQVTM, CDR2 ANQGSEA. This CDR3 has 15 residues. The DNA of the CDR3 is TGCAGCGTCGAGAGACTAGGGGCGGCCTACAATGAGCAGTTCTTC. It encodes CSVERLGAAYNEQFF.

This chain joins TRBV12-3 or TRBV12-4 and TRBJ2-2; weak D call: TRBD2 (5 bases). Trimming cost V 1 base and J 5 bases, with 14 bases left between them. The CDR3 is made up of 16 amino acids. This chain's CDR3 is CASSLGPLRGTGELFF. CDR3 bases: TGTGCCAGCAGTTTAGGGCCCCTAAGAGGGACCGGGGAGCTGTTTTTT.

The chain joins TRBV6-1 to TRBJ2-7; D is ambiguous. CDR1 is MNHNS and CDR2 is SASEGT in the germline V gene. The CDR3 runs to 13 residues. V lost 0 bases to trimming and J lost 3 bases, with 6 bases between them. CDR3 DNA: TGTGCCAGCAGTGAAGCGCCCAGCTACGAGCAGTACTTC. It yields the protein CASSEAPSYEQYF.